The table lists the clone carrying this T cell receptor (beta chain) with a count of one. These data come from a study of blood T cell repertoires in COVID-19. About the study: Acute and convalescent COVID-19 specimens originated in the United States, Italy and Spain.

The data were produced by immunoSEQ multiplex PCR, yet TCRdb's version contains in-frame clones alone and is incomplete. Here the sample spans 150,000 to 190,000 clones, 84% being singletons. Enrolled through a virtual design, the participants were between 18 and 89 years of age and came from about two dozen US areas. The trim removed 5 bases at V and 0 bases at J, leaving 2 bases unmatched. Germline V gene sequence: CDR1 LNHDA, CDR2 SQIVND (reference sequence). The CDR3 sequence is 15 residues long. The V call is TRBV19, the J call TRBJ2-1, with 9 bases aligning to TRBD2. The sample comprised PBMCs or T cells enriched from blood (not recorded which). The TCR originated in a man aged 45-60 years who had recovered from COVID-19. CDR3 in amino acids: CASSERGVSYNEQFF. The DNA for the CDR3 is TGTGCCAGTAGTGAGCGGGGGGTCTCCTACAATGAGCAGTTCTTC.